This entry lists 27 T cell receptor beta chains sequenced from one sample in a study of T-cell reconstitution after alpha-beta-depleted transplantation in children. Preparation of the TCRbeta library was carried out with unique molecular identifiers. TCRdb used MiXCR to reprocess the PCR reads, holding one entry per CDR3 protein. This table has more than 300,000 distinct CDR3 sequences, around 16% appearing once. The sample in question was PBMCs, mostly from graft donor cells, obtained 360 days after TCRalphabeta/CD19-depleted stem cell transplant. Source of these receptors: a male patient between 2 and 10 years old who had a stem cell transplant for acute lymphoblastic leukemia, so the T cells may come from the graft donor.

The table lists this clonotype with many counts. The chain combines TRBV12-3 or TRBV12-4 with TRBJ1-1; TRBD1 might be the D (5 bases). V lost 8 bases to trimming and J lost 1 base, with 11 bases between them. The CDR3 covers 13 residues. CDR3 region: CASWGQGNTEAFF. For the CDR3, the DNA is TGTGCCAGCTGGGGCCAGGGGAACACTGAAGCTTTCTTT.

The table lists this clonotype with a few counts. The rearrangement joins TRBV5-6 to TRBJ1-6, with a weak D call TRBD1 (5 bases). CDR3 length equals 15 residues. CDR1 and CDR2 (germline): SGHDT, YYEEEE. The V and J ends lost 1 base and 7 bases respectively, with 12 bases between them. The CDR3 bases are TGTGCCAGCAGCTTGCAGGGACGGACCAATTCACCCCTCCACTTT. This sequence encodes CASSLQGRTNSPLHF. Full variable domain (outside the CDR3, taken from reference TRBV5-6 and TRBJ1-6): DAGVTQSPTHLIKTRGQQVTLRCSPKSGHDTVSWYQQALGQGPQFIFQYYEEEERQRGNFPDRFSGHQFPNYSSELNVNALLLGDSALYLCASSLQGRTNSPLHFGNGTRLTVT.

A few counts support this clonotype. The rearrangement uses TRBV3-1 and TRBJ2-6; D gene ambiguous. This CDR3 contains 18 residues. Germline CDR1 reads LGHDT; CDR2 reads YNNKEL (reference sequence). V was cut by 0 bases and J by 0 bases, with 12 bases left in between. Written as DNA, the CDR3 is TGTGCCAGCAGCCAAGAATGGGTCTCACCCTCTGGGGCCAACGTCCTGACTTTC. This sequence encodes CASSQEWVSPSGANVLTF.

The V call is TRBV5-1, the J call TRBJ2-7; TRBD2 agrees at 7 bases. Germline V lookup: CDR1 SGHRS, CDR2 YFSETQ. J gave up 4 bases and V 4 bases, and 8 bases lay outside the gene matches. This CDR3 has 14 residues. CDR3 amino acids: CASSGGGSRYEQYF. The CDR3 bases are TGCGCCAGCAGCGGAGGCGGGAGTCGATACGAGCAGTACTTC. Using reference TRBV5-1 and TRBJ2-7 for the parts outside the CDR3, the full variable domain is KAGVTQTPRYLIKTRGQQVTLSCSPISGHRSVSWYQQTPGQGLQFLFEYFSETQRNKGNFPGRFSGRQFSNSRSEMNVSTLELGDSALYLCASSGGGSRYEQYFGPGTRLTVT.

The V call is TRBV7-9, the J call TRBJ1-1, with D tentatively TRBD1 (5 bases). Germline lookup yields CDR1 SEHNR and CDR2 FQNEAQ (reference sequence). Trimming stripped 5 bases from V and 1 base from J, with 14 bases between. The CDR3 loop spans 15 amino acids. CDR3 sequence: CASSPTGGANTEAFF. DNA of the CDR3: TGTGCCAGCAGCCCGACGGGAGGGGCGAACACTGAAGCTTTCTTT.

The chain is built from TRBV20-1 and TRBJ1-5, with D hard to call. There are 12 residues in the CDR3. The V end lost 3 bases, the J end lost 3 bases, and 6 bases lay between the germline ends. Germline lookup yields CDR1 DFQATT and CDR2 SNEGSKA (reference sequence). CDR3 region: CSASRLNQPQHF. DNA of the CDR3: TGCAGTGCTAGCAGGCTCAATCAGCCCCAGCATTTT.

This clonotype has a count of ten or more. The rearrangement links TRBV29-1 to TRBJ2-7; D gene ambiguous. CDR1 is SQVTM, CDR2 ANQGSEA, per germline. V was clipped by 4 bases and J by 0 bases, with 7 bases between them. The CDR3 is made up of 12 amino acids. The CDR3 here is CSVGASSYEQYF. The CDR3 region has the DNA TGCAGCGTTGGGGCGAGCTCCTACGAGCAGTACTTC.

In this sample, this clonotype turned up a few times. The gene calls are TRBV6-5 and TRBJ2-6, with TRBD1 as a possible D gene (6 bases). V gave up 6 bases and J gave up 3 bases, with 15 bases separating them. CDR1 is MNHEY and CDR2 is SVGAGI in the germline V gene. The CDR3 is 16 residues long. In DNA form, the CDR3 reads TGTGCCAGCAGCCCCTATAGACAGGTTGGGGCCAACGTCCTGACTTTC. This encodes CASSPYRQVGANVLTF.

This clonotype has more than one count but fewer than ten. The V gene is TRBV5-1, the J gene TRBJ1-1, with unresolved D. This CDR3 comprises 14 residues. The ends were cut back, 0 bases at V and 3 bases at J, with 9 bases in the middle. Germline-derived CDR1 and CDR2 are SGHRS and YFSETQ. As DNA, the CDR3 is TGCGCCAGCAGCTTGGGGTACGGGGACACTGAAGCTTTCTTT. It encodes CASSLGYGDTEAFF.

This clonotype was seen a few times. V and J are TRBV5-4 and TRBJ1-2; D may be TRBD1 (5 bases). CDR1 and CDR2 (germline): SGHNT, YYREEE (reference sequence). This CDR3 has 16 amino acids. Trimming removed 6 bases from V and 8 bases from J, with 26 bases in between. The DNA of the CDR3 is TGTGCCAGCACCGACATTGGGACGCCTTCTCCGCACGGCTACACCTTC. Amino acid sequence: CASTDIGTPSPHGYTF.

J is TRBJ2-1 and V is TRBV12-3 or TRBV12-4, with 7 bases fitting TRBD1. V was clipped by 5 bases and J by 2 bases; unmatched bases: 9. This CDR3 is built from 16 residues. In DNA form, the CDR3 reads TGTGCCAGCAGTATAAGGGGGCGAGGACCCTACAATGAGCAGTTCTTC. The encoded protein is CASSIRGRGPYNEQFF.

This clonotype was seen more than once but under ten times. The V call is TRBV5-1, the J call TRBJ2-1, with D possibly being TRBD2 (5 bases). CDR1 and CDR2 (germline): SGHRS, YFSETQ. V shed 5 bases and J shed 4 bases, with 13 bases lying between them. This CDR3 is built from 14 residues. The CDR3 sequence: CASSLEENYNEQFF. In DNA form, the CDR3 reads TGCGCCAGCAGTCTGGAGGAGAATTACAATGAGCAGTTCTTC.

V usage is TRBV28 and J usage is TRBJ2-3; D may be TRBD2 (5 bases). CDR3 length: 17 residues. V was clipped by 1 base and J by 1 base, with 15 bases between them. Germline V gene data show CDR1 as MDHEN and CDR2 as SYDVKM. The CDR3 sequence is CASSLFRRASGTDTQYF. The CDR3 DNA reads TGTGCCAGCAGTTTATTTCGGCGGGCGTCGGGCACAGATACGCAGTATTTT.

This clonotype showed up just a few times. V usage is TRBV7-9 and J usage is TRBJ2-1; D is unclear. The CDR3 is 12 residues long. V was clipped by 1 base and J by 10 bases, with 8 bases between them. Per germline, CDR1 SEHNR and CDR2 FQNEAQ (reference sequence). CDR3 region: CASSLVRREQFF. In DNA form, the CDR3 reads TGTGCCAGCAGCTTAGTCCGTCGGGAGCAGTTCTTC.

The chain employs TRBV28 and TRBJ2-3; D is unresolved. This CDR3 is 14 amino acids long. V lost 2 bases and J lost 4, with 10 bases in between. CDR1 is MDHEN, CDR2 SYDVKM, per germline. The CDR3: CASSLTPASDTQYF. The CDR3 nucleotides are TGTGCCAGCAGTTTAACCCCAGCTTCAGATACGCAGTATTTT.

The genes are TRBV28 and TRBJ2-1, with TRBD2 matching over 12 bases. Germline trimming cut 4 bases from V and 7 bases from J; bases unmatched to any gene: 5. Looked up from germline, CDR1 is MDHEN and CDR2 is SYDVKM. This CDR3 is 15 amino acids long. The CDR3 bases are TGTGCCAGCAGTTGGACTAGCGGGATCGCAAATGAGCAGTTCTTC. Its translation: CASSWTSGIANEQFF.

For this clonotype: A much larger clone sits a single nucleotide away, making a read error possible. This sequence joins TRBV5-1 and TRBJ2-1; TRBD2 matches at 7 bases. Germline values: CDR1 SGHRS, CDR2 YFSETQ. The CDR3 sequence is 15 residues long. Unmatched junction bases numbered 5, after V lost 0 bases and J lost 5 bases. CDR3 sequence (DNA): TGCGCCAGCAGCTTGGCTCTAGCGGCCCACAATGAGCAGTTCTTC. Its protein product is CASSLALAAHNEQFF.

This clonotype was seen at least ten times. The J gene is TRBJ2-3, the V gene TRBV29-1; the D is unclear. V was trimmed by 3 bases and J by 2 bases, leaving 15 bases between them. The CDR3 is 15 residues long. Germline CDR1 SQVTM, CDR2 ANQGSEA. CDR3 loop: CSVDRNSYLTDTQYF. In nucleotides, the CDR3 is TGCAGCGTTGATCGGAACAGTTACCTCACAGATACGCAGTATTTT.

V and J are TRBV28 and TRBJ2-1, with a possible D match to TRBD1 (6 bases). CDR3 length: 18 residues. The V and J ends lost 1 base and 4 bases respectively, with 20 bases between them. Germline-derived CDR1 and CDR2 are MDHEN and SYDVKM. The CDR3 spells CASSLLGIGQGTYNEQFF. The CDR3 coding sequence is TGTGCCAGCAGTTTATTGGGAATCGGGCAGGGGACATACAATGAGCAGTTCTTC.

This clonotype was observed many times. The CDR3 protein is CASSLSGGYYGYTF. The CDR3 DNA follows: TGTGCCAGCAGTTTGTCAGGCGGGTACTATGGCTACACCTTC. The chain couples TRBV6-5 to TRBJ1-2; the D is unclear. V lost 4 bases and J 3 bases, leaving 12 bases between the germline ends. This CDR3 has 14 amino acids. The V gene's germline CDR1 is MNHEY and CDR2 SVGAGI.

The V and J genes are TRBV28 and TRBJ2-3; 10 nucleotides align to TRBD2. The CDR3 sequence is 15 residues long. After removal of 4 bases from V and 6 bases from J, the junction contained 7 bases not matched to a gene. From germline, CDR1 is MDHEN and CDR2 SYDVKM. The CDR3 sequence is CASSSSSGRSDTQYF. CDR3 DNA: TGTGCCAGCAGTTCTTCTAGCGGGAGATCGGATACGCAGTATTTT.

This clonotype was detected ten times or more. V usage is TRBV20-1 and J usage is TRBJ2-7; the match to TRBD2 covers 10 bases. After removal of 7 bases from V and 2 bases from J, the junction contained 5 bases not matched to a gene. The V gene's germline CDR1 is DFQATT and CDR2 SNEGSKA (reference sequence). CDR3 length: 13 residues. The CDR3 protein is CSVPLAGAYEQYF. The DNA of the CDR3 is TGCAGTGTGCCCCTAGCGGGGGCCTACGAGCAGTACTTC.

The V gene is TRBV28, the J gene TRBJ2-7, with TRBD2 identical over 14 bases. The CDR3 is 14 amino acids. Germline V lookup: CDR1 MDHEN, CDR2 SYDVKM. V lost 6 bases to trimming and J lost 4 bases; unmatched junction nucleotides: 2. The CDR3 reads CASRRLAGGYEQYF. CDR3 nucleotide sequence: TGTGCCAGCAGAAGACTAGCGGGAGGGTACGAGCAGTACTTC.

The chain is built from TRBV12-3 or TRBV12-4 and TRBJ2-1; TRBD2 matches at 11 bases. V lost 6 bases to trimming and J lost 4 bases; unmatched junction nucleotides: 8. CDR3 length: 16 amino acids. CDR3 residues: CASSLTRLAGYNEQFF. The CDR3 coding sequence is TGTGCCAGCAGCTTGACCCGACTAGCGGGATACAATGAGCAGTTCTTC.

This clonotype was seen more than once but under ten times. This chain links TRBV29-1 with TRBJ2-1; TRBD2 agrees at 10 bases. CDR3 length: 13 amino acids. The junction had 5 bases not matched to a gene; V was cut back by 5 bases and J by 7 bases. CDR1 SQVTM and CDR2 ANQGSEA come from the germline V gene. As DNA, the CDR3 is TGCAGCGTTCCTAGCGGGAGTAGTAATGAGCAGTTCTTC. The encoded protein is CSVPSGSSNEQFF.

This clonotype came up a few times. The chain has TRBV5-1 and TRBJ1-1; the D is unclear. Germline V gene lookup returns CDR1 SGHRS and CDR2 YFSETQ. The length of the CDR3 is 13 residues. V lost 5 bases to trimming and J lost 0 bases, with 8 bases between them. CDR3 protein: CASREGLNTEAFF. As DNA, the CDR3 is TGCGCCAGCAGGGAAGGCTTGAACACTGAAGCTTTCTTT.

The chain employs TRBV18 and TRBJ2-7; no firm D call. V was shortened by 2 bases and J by 5 bases, with 7 bases between the two germline ends. Per the germline V gene, CDR1 is KGHSH and CDR2 is LQKENI. This CDR3 comprises 12 residues. The CDR3 coding sequence is TGTGCCAGCTCACCAAATCTGAACGAGCAGTACTTC. Amino acid sequence: CASSPNLNEQYF.